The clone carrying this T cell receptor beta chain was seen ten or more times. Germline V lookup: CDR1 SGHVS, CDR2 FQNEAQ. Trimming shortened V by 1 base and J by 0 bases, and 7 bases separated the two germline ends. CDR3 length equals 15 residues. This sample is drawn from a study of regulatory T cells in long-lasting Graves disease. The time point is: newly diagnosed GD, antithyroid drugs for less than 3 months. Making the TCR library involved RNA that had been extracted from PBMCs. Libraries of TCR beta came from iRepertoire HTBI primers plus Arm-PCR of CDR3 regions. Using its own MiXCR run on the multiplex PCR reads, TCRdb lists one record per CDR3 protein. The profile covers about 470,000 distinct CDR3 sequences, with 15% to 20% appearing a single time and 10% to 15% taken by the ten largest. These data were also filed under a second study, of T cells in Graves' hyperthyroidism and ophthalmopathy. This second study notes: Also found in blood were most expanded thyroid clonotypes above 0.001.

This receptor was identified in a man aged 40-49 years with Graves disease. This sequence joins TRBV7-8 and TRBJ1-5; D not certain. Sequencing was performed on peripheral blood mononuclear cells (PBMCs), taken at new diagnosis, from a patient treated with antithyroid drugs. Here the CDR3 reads CASSLEGFSNQPQHF. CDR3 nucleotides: TGTGCCAGCAGCTTAGAAGGGTTTAGCAATCAGCCCCAGCATTTT.